A selection of T cell receptor beta chains follows, all from one sample in a study of neoadjuvant anti-PD-1 for oral cavity cancer. The repertoire was sequenced with immunoSEQ multiplex PCR; TCRdb's copy has only in-frame clones and lacks some. The sample contains 60,000 to 75,000 clones, roughly three quarters of which appear only once. The source was PBMCs, collected before nivolumab (anti-PD-1) treatment. These receptors originate from a person aged 40-85 years with oral cavity squamous cell carcinoma. CDR3s include the opening cysteine and the closing phenylalanine or tryptophan. D genes are given only for firm matches. Size is omitted from some rows. Given values are once, few, many or a class for expanded clones.

d_gene,len,j_gene,abundance,v_gene,CDR3aa,CDR3nt
TRBD2,18,TRBJ2-5,-,TRBV5-1,CASSAGGLAGPNRETQYF,TGCGCCAGCAGCGCGGGGGGACTAGCGGGGCCCAACAGGGAGACCCAGTACTTC
-,14,TRBJ2-1,-,TRBV7-2,CASSPGLTGNEQFF,TGTGCCAGCAGCCCTGGCCTGACGGGGAATGAGCAGTTCTTC
TRBD2,14,TRBJ2-1,-,TRBV27,CASSRGGLDNEQFF,TGTGCCAGCAGTCGCGGGGGTTTGGACAATGAGCAGTTCTTC
-,15,TRBJ1-1,-,TRBV6-5,CASSPGGGRNTEAFF,TGTGCCAGCAGTCCCGGGGGAGGGAGGAACACTGAAGCTTTCTTT
-,16,TRBJ2-3,-,TRBV25-1,CASSESWWGLADTQYF,TGTGCCAGCAGTGAAAGCTGGTGGGGGTTAGCAGATACGCAGTATTTT
TRBD1,15,TRBJ1-2,-,TRBV2,CASSAPGQGGRGYTF,TGTGCCAGCAGCGCTCCGGGACAGGGCGGTAGGGGCTACACCTTC
-,14,TRBJ2-2,-,TRBV10-1,CASTRGGNTGELFF,TGCGCCAGCACCCGTGGGGGCAACACCGGGGAGCTGTTTTTT
TRBD1,14,TRBJ1-2,-,TRBV28,CASKSQGANYGYTF,TGTGCCAGCAAATCACAGGGGGCTAACTATGGCTACACCTTC
-,14,TRBJ1-2,-,TRBV7-9,CASSGQSPAYGYTF,TGTGCCAGCAGCGGACAGTCCCCCGCCTATGGCTACACCTTC
-,15,TRBJ1-2,-,TRBV4-1,CASSEDPLANYGYTF,TGCGCCAGCAGCGAAGACCCTTTAGCTAACTATGGCTACACCTTC
-,12,TRBJ2-1,-,TRBV5-1,CASSLPSEEQFF,TGCGCCAGCAGCTTACCATCTGAAGAGCAGTTCTTC
TRBD1,12,TRBJ2-7,-,TRBV6-5,CASRQGVREQYF,TGTGCCAGCAGACAGGGGGTTCGCGAGCAGTACTTC
-,13,TRBJ2-5,-,TRBV4-1,CASSQLRGETQYF,TGCGCCAGCAGCCAACTCAGGGGAGAGACCCAGTACTTC
-,14,TRBJ1-2,-,TRBV6-1,CASSTRPGFYGYTF,TGTGCCAGCAGTACTCGCCCGGGCTTCTATGGCTACACCTTC
-,16,TRBJ1-1,many,TRBV14,CASSQIDSPIRTEAFF,TGTGCCAGCAGCCAAATTGACAGTCCGATAAGGACTGAAGCTTTCTTT
TRBD1,14,TRBJ2-7,-,TRBV5-4,CASSSRGLSYEQYF,TGTGCCAGCAGCTCCAGGGGGCTCTCCTACGAGCAGTACTTC
-,16,TRBJ1-3,-,TRBV6-5,CASSYSFGTPGNTIYF,TGTGCCAGCAGTTACTCTTTTGGGACCCCTGGAAACACCATATATTTT
TRBD1,14,TRBJ1-2,-,TRBV7-9,CASSLGTGPYGYTF,TGTGCCAGCAGCTTAGGGACAGGCCCCTATGGCTACACCTTC
-,14,TRBJ1-2,-,TRBV19,CASSISRSNYGYTF,TGTGCCAGTAGTATAAGTCGCAGCAACTATGGCTACACCTTC
-,13,TRBJ1-1,few,TRBV2,CASSDSRGAEAFF,TGTGCCAGCAGTGATAGCCGGGGGGCTGAAGCTTTCTTT
TRBD2,16,TRBJ2-5,once,TRBV7-6,CASSLGLAGGQETQYF,TGTGCCAGCAGCTTAGGACTAGCGGGGGGTCAAGAGACCCAGTACTTC
-,12,TRBJ1-6,few,TRBV27,CASSVRGSPLHF,TGTGCCAGCAGCGTCCGGGGATCACCCCTCCACTTT
TRBD2,16,TRBJ2-2,-,TRBV9,CASSVPRAGGTGELFF,TGTGCCAGCAGCGTCCCTAGGGCGGGAGGAACCGGGGAGCTGTTTTTT
-,13,TRBJ1-6,-,TRBV5-1,CASSTGQNSPLHF,TGCGCCAGCAGCACCGGACAGAATTCACCCCTCCACTTT
TRBD2,13,TRBJ2-1,-,TRBV19,CAVSGRAINEQFF,TGTGCGGTTAGCGGGAGGGCCATAAATGAGCAGTTCTTC
-,15,TRBJ2-2,-,TRBV15,CATSPRTVQSRELFF,TGTGCCACCAGCCCGCGGACGGTGCAGTCGCGGGAGCTGTTTTTT
-,13,TRBJ2-2,many,TRBV11-2,CASSLVGTGELFF,TGTGCCAGCAGCTTAGTGGGAACCGGGGAGCTGTTTTTT
-,16,TRBJ2-1,-,TRBV5-1,CASSFNEGSSYNEQFF,TGCGCCAGCAGCTTTAATGAGGGGTCCTCCTACAATGAGCAGTTCTTC
-,17,TRBJ2-3,few,TRBV13,CASSWGETGPLRDTQYF,TGTGCCAGCAGCTGGGGGGAGACTGGGCCATTGCGTGATACGCAGTATTTT
TRBD1,17,TRBJ1-6,-,TRBV4-1,CASSSLGLDRGDSPLHF,TGCGCCAGCAGCTCCTTGGGGCTGGACAGGGGCGATTCACCCCTCCACTTT
-,14,TRBJ1-1,-,TRBV5-1,CASSAQVTNTEAFF,TGCGCCAGCAGCGCACAGGTGACTAACACTGAAGCTTTCTTT
TRBD1,15,TRBJ2-7,-,TRBV19,CASSIDAGGRYEQYF,TGTGCCAGTAGTATAGATGCAGGGGGCCGGTACGAGCAGTACTTC
-,15,TRBJ2-6,-,TRBV7-2,CASSLGGTGANVLTF,TGTGCCAGCAGCTTAGGGGGGACTGGGGCCAACGTCCTGACTTTC
-,13,TRBJ1-2,-,TRBV7-9,CASSLKPNYGYTF,TGTGCCAGCAGCTTAAAGCCGAACTATGGCTACACCTTC